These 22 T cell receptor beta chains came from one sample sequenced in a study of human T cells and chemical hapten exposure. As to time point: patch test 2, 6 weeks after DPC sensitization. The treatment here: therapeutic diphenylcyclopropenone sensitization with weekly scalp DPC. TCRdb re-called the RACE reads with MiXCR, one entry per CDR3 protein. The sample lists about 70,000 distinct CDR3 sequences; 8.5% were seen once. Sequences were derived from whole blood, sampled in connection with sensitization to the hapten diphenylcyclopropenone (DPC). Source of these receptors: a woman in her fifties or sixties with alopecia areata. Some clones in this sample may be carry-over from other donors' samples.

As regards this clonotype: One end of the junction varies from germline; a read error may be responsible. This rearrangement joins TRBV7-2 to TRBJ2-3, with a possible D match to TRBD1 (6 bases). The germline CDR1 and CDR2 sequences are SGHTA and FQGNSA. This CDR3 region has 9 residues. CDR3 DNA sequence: TGTACCAGCGGTTATTACAGGGCTTTT. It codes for CTSGYYRAF.

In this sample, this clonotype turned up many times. The CDR3 loop reads CASSSGLNSYEQYF. DNA for the CDR3: TGTGCCAGCAGCTCAGGACTAAATTCCTACGAGCAGTACTTC. This chain connects TRBV11-2 to TRBJ2-7; D possibly corresponds to TRBD2 (6 bases). V lost 4 bases and J 1 base, leaving 11 bases between the germline ends. CDR3 length: 14 residues. The germline gives CDR1 SGHAT, CDR2 FQNNGV.

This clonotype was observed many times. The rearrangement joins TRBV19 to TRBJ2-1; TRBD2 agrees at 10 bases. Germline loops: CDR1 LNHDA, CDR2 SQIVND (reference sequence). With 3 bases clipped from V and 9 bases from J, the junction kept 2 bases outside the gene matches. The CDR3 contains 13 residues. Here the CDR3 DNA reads TGTGCCAGTAGTATCTCTAGCGGGGGTGAGCAGTTCTTC. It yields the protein CASSISSGGEQFF.

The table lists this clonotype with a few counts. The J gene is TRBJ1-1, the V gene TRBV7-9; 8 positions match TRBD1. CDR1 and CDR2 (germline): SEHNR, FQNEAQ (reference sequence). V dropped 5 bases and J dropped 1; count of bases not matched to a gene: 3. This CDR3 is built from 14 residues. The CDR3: CASSPGQGNTEAFF. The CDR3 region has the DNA TGTGCCAGCAGCCCAGGACAGGGGAACACTGAAGCTTTCTTT.

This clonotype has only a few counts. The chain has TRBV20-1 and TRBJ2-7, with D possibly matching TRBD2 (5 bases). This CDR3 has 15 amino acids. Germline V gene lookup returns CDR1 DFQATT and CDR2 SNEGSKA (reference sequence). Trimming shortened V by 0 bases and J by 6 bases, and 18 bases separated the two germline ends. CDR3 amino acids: CSARDLGPIRGEQYF. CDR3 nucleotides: TGCAGTGCTAGAGATCTGGGTCCCATCCGGGGCGAGCAGTACTTC.

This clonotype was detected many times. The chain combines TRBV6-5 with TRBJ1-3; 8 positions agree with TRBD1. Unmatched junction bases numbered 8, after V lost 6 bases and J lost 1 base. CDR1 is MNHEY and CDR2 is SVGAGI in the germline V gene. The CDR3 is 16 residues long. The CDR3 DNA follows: TGTGCCAGCAGCTCCCGGGACAGGAGATCTGGAAACACCATATATTTT. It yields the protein CASSSRDRRSGNTIYF.

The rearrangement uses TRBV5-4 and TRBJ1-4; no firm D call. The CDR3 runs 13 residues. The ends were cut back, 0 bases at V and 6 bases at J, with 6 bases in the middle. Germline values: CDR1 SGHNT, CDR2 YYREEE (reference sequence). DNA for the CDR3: TGTGCCAGCAGCTTGGAAGAGGATGAAAAACTGTTTTTT. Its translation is CASSLEEDEKLFF. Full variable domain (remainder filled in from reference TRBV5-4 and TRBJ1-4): ETGVTQSPTHLIKTRGQQVTLRCSSQSGHNTVSWYQQALGQGPQFIFQYYREEENGRGNFPPRFSGLQFPNYSSELNVNALELDDSALYLCASSLEEDEKLFFGSGTQLSVL.

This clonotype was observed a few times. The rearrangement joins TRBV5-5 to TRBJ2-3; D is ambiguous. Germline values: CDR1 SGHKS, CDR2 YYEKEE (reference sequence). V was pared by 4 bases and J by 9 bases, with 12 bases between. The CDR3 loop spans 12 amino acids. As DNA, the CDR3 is TGTGCCAGCAGCCCCCATGGGTCAACGCAGTATTTT. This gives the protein CASSPHGSTQYF.

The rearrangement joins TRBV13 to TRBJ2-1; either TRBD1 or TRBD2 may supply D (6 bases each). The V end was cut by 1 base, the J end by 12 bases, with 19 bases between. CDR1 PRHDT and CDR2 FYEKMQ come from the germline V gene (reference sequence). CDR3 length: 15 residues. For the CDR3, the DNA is TGTGCCAGCAGCTTAGAAGGGACCCCGGGGGCTGGGCAGTTCTTC. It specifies CASSLEGTPGAGQFF.

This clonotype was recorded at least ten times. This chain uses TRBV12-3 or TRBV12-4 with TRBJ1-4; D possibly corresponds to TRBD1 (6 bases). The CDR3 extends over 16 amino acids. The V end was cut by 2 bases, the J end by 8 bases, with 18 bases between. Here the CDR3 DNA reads TGTGCCAGCAGTTTATTCGTGGGGGCAGGGGACGAAAAACTGTTTTTT. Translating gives CASSLFVGAGDEKLFF.

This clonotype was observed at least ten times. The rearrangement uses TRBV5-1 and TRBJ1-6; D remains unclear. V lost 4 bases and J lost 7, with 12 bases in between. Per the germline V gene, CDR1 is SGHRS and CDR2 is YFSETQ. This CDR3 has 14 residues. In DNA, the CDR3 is TGCGCCAGCAGCGGCGATAGGGAGAATTCACCCCTCCACTTT. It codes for CASSGDRENSPLHF.

Here the CDR3 DNA reads TGTGCCAGTAGTACCCTTCCTCAGGGAGTCTCCGATACGCAGTATTTT. This gives the protein CASSTLPQGVSDTQYF. The chain joins TRBV19 to TRBJ2-3; the D gene could be TRBD1 or TRBD2 (5 bases each). The ends were cut back, 4 bases at V and 6 bases at J, with 20 bases in the middle. Germline CDR1 and CDR2: LNHDA and SQIVND (reference sequence). CDR3 length: 16 residues.

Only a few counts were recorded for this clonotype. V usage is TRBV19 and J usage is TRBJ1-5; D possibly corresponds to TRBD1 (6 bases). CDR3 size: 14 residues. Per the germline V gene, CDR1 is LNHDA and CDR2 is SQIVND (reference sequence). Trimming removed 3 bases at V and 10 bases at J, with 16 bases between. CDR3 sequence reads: CASSITGHPGPQHF. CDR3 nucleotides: TGTGCCAGTAGTATTACGGGACACCCTGGACCCCAGCATTTT.

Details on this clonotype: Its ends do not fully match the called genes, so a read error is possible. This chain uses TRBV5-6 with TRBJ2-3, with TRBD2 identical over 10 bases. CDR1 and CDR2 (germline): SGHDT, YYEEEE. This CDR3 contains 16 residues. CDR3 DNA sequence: TGTGCCAGCAGCTCGACTGCTAGCGGGAGCAGTTATACGCCGTATTTT. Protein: CASSSTASGSSYTPYF.

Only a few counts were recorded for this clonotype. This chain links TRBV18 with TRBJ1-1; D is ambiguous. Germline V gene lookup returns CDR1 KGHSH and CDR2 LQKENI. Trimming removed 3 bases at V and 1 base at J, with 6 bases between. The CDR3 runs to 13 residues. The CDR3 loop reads CASSPQENTEAFF. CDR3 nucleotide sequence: TGTGCCAGCTCACCGCAGGAGAACACTGAAGCTTTCTTT.

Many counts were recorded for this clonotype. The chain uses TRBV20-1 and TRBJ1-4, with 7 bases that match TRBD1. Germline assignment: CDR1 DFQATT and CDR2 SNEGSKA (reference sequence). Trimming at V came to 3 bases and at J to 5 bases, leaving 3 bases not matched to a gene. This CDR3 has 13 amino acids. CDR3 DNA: TGCAGTGCTAGTGGACAGGACAATGAAAAACTGTTTTTT. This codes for CSASGQDNEKLFF.

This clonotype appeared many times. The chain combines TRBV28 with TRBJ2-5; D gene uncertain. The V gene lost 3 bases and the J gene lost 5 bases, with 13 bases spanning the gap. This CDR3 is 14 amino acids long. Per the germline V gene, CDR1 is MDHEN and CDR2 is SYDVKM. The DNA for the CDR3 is TGTGCCAGCAGTTTCCCGGCAAGCAGTGAGACCCAGTACTTC. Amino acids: CASSFPASSETQYF.

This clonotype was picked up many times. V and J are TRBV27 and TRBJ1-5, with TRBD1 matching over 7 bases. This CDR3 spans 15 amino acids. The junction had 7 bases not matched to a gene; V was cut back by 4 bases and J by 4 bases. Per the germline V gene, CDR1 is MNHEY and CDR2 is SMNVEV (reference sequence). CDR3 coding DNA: TGTGCCAGCAGTTCGTCGACAGGGCTTAATCAGCCCCAGCATTTT. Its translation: CASSSSTGLNQPQHF.

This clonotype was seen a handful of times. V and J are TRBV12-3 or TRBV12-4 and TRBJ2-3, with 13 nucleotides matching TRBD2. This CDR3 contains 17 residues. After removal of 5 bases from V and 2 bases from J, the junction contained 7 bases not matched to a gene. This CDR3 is CASSLGTSGRATDTQYF. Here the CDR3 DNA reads TGTGCCAGCAGTCTGGGTACTAGCGGGAGGGCCACAGATACGCAGTATTTT.

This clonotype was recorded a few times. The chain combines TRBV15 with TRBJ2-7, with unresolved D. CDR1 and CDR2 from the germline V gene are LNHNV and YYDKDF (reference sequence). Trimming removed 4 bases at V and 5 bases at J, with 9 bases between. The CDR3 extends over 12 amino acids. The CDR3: CATSTSRDEQYF. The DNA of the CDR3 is TGTGCCACCAGCACCTCGCGCGACGAGCAGTACTTC.

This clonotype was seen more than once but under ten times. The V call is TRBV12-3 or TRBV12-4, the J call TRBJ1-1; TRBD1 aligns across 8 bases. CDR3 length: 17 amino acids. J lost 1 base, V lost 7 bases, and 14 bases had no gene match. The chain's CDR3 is CASNPRTGTMKNTEAFF. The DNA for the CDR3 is TGTGCCAGCAATCCTAGGACAGGGACTATGAAGAACACTGAAGCTTTCTTT.

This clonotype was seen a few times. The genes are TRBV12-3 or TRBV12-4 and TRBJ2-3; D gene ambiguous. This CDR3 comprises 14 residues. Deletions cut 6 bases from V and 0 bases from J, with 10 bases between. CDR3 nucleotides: TGTGCCAGCAGCCCTGCAGCCAGCACAGATACGCAGTATTTT. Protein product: CASSPAASTDTQYF.